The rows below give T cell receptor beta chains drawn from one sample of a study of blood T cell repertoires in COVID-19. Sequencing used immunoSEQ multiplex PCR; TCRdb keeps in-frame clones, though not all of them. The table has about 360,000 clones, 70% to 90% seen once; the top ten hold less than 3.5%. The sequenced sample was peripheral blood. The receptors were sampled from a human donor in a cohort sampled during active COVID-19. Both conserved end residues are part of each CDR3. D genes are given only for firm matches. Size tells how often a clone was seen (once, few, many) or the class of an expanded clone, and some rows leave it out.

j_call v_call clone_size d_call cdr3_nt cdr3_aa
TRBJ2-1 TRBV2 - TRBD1 TGTGCCAGCAGGAGCGACAGGGTAGATGAGCAGTTCTTC CASRSDRVDEQFF
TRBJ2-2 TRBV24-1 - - TGTGCCACCAGTGCGGCCGGAGCCGGGGAGCTGTTTTTT CATSAAGAGELFF
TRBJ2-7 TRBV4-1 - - TGCGCCAGCAGCGATCAATTTCGGTCCTACGAGCAGTACTTC CASSDQFRSYEQYF
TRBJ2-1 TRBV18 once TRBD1 TGTGCCAGCTCCCCCGGGACAGAAAACGATTACAATGAGCAGTTCTTC CASSPGTENDYNEQFF
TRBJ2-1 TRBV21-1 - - TGTGCCAGCAGCAAAGGAGTGGGCAGAGTTACCAATGAGCAGTTCTTC CASSKGVGRVTNEQFF
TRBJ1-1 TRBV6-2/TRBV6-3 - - TGTGCCAGCAGCCCCGGACACGCGAACACTGAAGCTTTCTTT CASSPGHANTEAFF
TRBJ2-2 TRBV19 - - TGTGCCAGTAGTAATTCCAGGCCCACCGGGGAGCTGTTTTTT CASSNSRPTGELFF
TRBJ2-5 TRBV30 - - TGTGCCTGGAGTGGACTGGAAGAGACCCAGTACTTC CAWSGLEETQYF
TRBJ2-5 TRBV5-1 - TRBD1 TGCGCCAGCAGCCTCCGACAGGGTAGGGAGACCCAGTACTTC CASSLRQGRETQYF
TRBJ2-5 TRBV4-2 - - TGTGCCAGCAGCCTCACAAATGGGGCAGAAGAGACCCAGTACTTC CASSLTNGAEETQYF
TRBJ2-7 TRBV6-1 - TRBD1 TGTGCCAGCAGTGACCGGGGACAGGCCTACTCCTACGAGCAGTACTTC CASSDRGQAYSYEQYF
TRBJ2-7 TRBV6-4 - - TGTGCCAGCACCAGATGGACAGCCCCCGCCTACGAGCAGTACTTC CASTRWTAPAYEQYF
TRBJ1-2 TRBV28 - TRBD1 TGTGCCAGCAGTTTATACGCGACAGGGGGCTATGGCTACACCTTC CASSLYATGGYGYTF
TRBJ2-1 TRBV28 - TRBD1 TGTGCCAGCAGTCCACGACTCCGGGACAGGACTTACAATGAGCAGTTCTTC CASSPRLRDRTYNEQFF
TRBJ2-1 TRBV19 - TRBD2 TGTGCCAGTAGTAGGGACTATGGCTTAAATGAGCAGTTCTTC CASSRDYGLNEQFF
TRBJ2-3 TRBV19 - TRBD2 TGTGCCAGTAGTAAAAGCGGGAGGGAAGATACGCAGTATTTT CASSKSGREDTQYF